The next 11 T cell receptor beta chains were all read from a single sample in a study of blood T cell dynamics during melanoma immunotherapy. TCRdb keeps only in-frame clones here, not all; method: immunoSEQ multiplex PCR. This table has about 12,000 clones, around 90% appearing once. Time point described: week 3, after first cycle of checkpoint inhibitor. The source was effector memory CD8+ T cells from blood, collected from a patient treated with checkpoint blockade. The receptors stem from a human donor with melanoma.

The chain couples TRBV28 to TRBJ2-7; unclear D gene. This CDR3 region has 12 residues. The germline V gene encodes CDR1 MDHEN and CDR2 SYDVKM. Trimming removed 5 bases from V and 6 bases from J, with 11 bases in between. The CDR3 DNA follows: TGTGCCAGCAGTCCTCTGGCGAGCGAGCAGTACTTC. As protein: CASSPLASEQYF.

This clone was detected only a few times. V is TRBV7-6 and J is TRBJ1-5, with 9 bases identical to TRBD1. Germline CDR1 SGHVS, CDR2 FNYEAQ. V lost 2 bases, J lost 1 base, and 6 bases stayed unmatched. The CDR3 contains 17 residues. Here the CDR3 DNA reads TGTGCCAGCAGCTTAAGTACAGGGGGCATGAGCAATCAGCCCCAGCATTTT. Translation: CASSLSTGGMSNQPQHF.

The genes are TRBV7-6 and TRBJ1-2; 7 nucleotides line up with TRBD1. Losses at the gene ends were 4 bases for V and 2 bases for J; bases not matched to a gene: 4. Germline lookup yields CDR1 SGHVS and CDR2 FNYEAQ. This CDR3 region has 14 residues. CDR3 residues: CASSSRTGNYGYTF. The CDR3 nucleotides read TGTGCCAGCAGCTCCAGGACAGGAAACTATGGCTACACCTTC.

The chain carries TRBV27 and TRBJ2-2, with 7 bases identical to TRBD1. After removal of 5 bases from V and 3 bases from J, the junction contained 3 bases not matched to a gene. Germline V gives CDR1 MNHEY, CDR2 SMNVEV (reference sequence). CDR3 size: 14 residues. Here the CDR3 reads CASSPQGYTGELFF. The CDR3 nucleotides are TGTGCCAGCAGTCCACAGGGGTACACCGGGGAGCTGTTTTTT.

DNA for the CDR3: TGTGCCAGCAGCAAGACCGGTGACAGGGGAGTTTTGTCTGGGGCCAACGTCCTGACTTTC. This codes for CASSKTGDRGVLSGANVLTF. The chain has TRBV5-4 and TRBJ2-6; 8 nucleotides align to TRBD1. The CDR3 is made up of 20 amino acids. Germline lookup yields CDR1 SGHNT and CDR2 YYREEE (reference sequence). The V and J ends lost 4 bases and 1 base, in that order; junction bases with no gene match: 16.

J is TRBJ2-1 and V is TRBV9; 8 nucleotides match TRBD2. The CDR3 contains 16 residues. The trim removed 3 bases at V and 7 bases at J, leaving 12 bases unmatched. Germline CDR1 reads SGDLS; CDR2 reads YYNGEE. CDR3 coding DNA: TGTGCCAGCAGCGCCCCCCGAGCGGGAGTATCTAATGAGCAGTTCTTC. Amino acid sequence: CASSAPRAGVSNEQFF. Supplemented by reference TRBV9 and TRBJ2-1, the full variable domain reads DSGVTQTPKHLITATGQRVTLRCSPRSGDLSVYWYQQSLDQGLQFLIQYYNGEERAKGNILERFSAQQFPDLHSELNLSSLELGDSALYFCASSAPRAGVSNEQFFGPGTRLTVL.

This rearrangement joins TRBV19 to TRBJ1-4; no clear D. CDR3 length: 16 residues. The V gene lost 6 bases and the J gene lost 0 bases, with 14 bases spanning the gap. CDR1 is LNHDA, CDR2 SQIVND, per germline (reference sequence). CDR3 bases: TGTGCCAGTAGACTATGGTGGGGTGCAACTAATGAAAAACTGTTTTTT. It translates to CASRLWWGATNEKLFF.

The CDR3: CASSLGGFAGLLEQYF. CDR3 nucleotide sequence: TGTGCCAGCAGCTTAGGAGGCTTTGCGGGGCTCTTAGAGCAGTACTTC. The chain uses TRBV7-2 and TRBJ2-7, with D perhaps matching TRBD2 (6 bases). Germline values: CDR1 SGHTA, CDR2 FQGNSA. This CDR3 spans 16 amino acids. V lost 1 base and J 7 bases, leaving 20 bases between the germline ends. Filled out from reference TRBV7-2 and TRBJ2-7, the complete variable domain reads GAGVSQSPSNKVTEKGKDVELRCDPISGHTALYWYRQSLGQGLEFLIYFQGNSAPDKSGLPSDRFSAERTGGSVSTLTIQRTQQEDSAVYLCASSLGGFAGLLEQYFGPGTRLTVT.

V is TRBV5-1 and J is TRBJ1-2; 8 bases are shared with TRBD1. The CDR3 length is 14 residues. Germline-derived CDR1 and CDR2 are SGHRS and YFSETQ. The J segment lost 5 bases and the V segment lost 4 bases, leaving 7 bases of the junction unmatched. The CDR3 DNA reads TGCGCCAGCAGCGTAGGGACAGGCGATTATGGCTACACCTTC. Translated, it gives CASSVGTGDYGYTF. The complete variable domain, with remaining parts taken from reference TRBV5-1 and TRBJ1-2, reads KAGVTQTPRYLIKTRGQQVTLSCSPISGHRSVSWYQQTPGQGLQFLFEYFSETQRNKGNFPGRFSGRQFSNSRSEMNVSTLELGDSALYLCASSVGTGDYGYTFGSGTRLTVV.

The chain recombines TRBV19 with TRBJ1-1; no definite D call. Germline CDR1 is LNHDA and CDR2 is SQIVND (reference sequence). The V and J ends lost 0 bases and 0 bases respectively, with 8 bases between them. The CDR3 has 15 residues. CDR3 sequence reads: CASSIEAFMNTEAFF. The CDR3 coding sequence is TGTGCCAGTAGTATAGAGGCGTTCATGAACACTGAAGCTTTCTTT.

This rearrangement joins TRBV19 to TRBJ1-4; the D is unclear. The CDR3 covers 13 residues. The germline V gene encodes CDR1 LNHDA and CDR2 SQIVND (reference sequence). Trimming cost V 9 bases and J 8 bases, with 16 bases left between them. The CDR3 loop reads CASLDSSVEKLFF. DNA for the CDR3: TGTGCCAGCCTGGACTCCTCGGTCGAAAAACTGTTTTTT.